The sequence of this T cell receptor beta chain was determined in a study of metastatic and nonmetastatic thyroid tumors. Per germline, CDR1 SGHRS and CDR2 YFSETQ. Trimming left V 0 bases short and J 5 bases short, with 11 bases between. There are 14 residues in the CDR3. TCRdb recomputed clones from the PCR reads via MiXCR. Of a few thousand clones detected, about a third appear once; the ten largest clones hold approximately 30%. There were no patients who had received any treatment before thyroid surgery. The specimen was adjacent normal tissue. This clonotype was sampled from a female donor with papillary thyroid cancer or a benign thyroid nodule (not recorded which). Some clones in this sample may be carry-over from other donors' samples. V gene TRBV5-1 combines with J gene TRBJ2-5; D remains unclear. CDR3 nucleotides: TGCGCCAGCAGCTTGGGCCTACACGGGGAGACCCAGTACTTC. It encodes CASSLGLHGETQYF. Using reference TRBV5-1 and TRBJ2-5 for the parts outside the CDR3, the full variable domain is KAGVTQTPRYLIKTRGQQVTLSCSPISGHRSVSWYQQTPGQGLQFLFEYFSETQRNKGNFPGRFSGRQFSNSRSEMNVSTLELGDSALYLCASSLGLHGETQYFGPGTRLLVL.